This TCR beta chain is drawn from a study of blood T cell repertoires in COVID-19. In the authors' methods: Reference gene primer amplification gave nucleated cell count estimates. This table comes from immunoSEQ multiplex PCR, and its TCRdb copy is limited to in-frame clones, with some not included. V and J calls plus clone size are reproduced from that table; the DNA served to infer D and trimming. Among 300,000 or so clones listed, 85% to 90% were seen once. The V gene lost 0 bases and the J gene lost 5 bases, with 14 bases spanning the gap. Germline V gives CDR1 LNHDA, CDR2 SQIVND (reference sequence). This CDR3 spans 15 amino acids. Adults between roughly 18 and 90 years of age took part from 24 US areas. Participants reported their clinical history, and cohort assignment relied on those reports.

The TCR comes from a woman younger than 35 who had recovered from COVID-19. What was sequenced was PBMCs or T cells enriched from blood (not recorded which). The V and J genes are TRBV19 and TRBJ2-7, with D possibly matching TRBD1 (5 bases). The CDR3 sequence is CASSIDRQGGNEQYF. CDR3 DNA sequence: TGTGCCAGTAGTATAGACCGCCAGGGTGGTAACGAGCAGTACTTC.